Listed below are T cell receptor beta chains from one sample, sequenced in a study of control samples from healthy donors and cancer patients. Generated by immunoSEQ multiplex PCR, the TCRdb table keeps only in-frame clones and is missing some. The table lists approximately 100,000 clones, roughly 91% of them singletons. The sample consisted of blood. The receptors were sampled from a woman between 45 and 60 years old in good health. Both conserved end residues are trimmed from each CDR3. The order of the fields is CDR3 length, V gene, CDR3 protein.

>11|TRBV6-4
ASSEQVNEKLF
>14|TRBV14
ASSQGFRDHVYGYT
>10|TRBV19
ASSMGSGEQY
>15|TRBV7-2
ASSSFAATSGFNEQF
>13|TRBV5-6
ASSLGGTLNQPQH
>12|TRBV19
ASSQAGTATEAF
>12|TRBV28
ASSLYSTNTEAF
>12|TRBV4-1
ASSQERNQETQY
>10|TRBV14
ASWRGAGELF
>14|TRBV19
ASSTEAGAVTDTQY
>10|TRBV24-1
ATSDRGHPQH
>11|TRBV11-2
ASSLARVDEQY
>13|TRBV3-1/TRBV3-2
ASSQERVSYNEQF
>9|TRBV6-6
ASMGLYGYT
>12|TRBV7-6
ASSPARTPYEQY